This TCR beta chain was profiled in a study of PD-L1 blockade in urothelial cancer. Study background: Blood yielded a median of around 150,000 T cells per sample.

The method was immunoSEQ multiplex PCR; TCRdb's version includes in-frame clones alone and lacks a portion of them. The sample has some 67,000 clones; 85% to 90% are singletons. Each patient presented with locally advanced or metastatic urothelial carcinoma. This CDR3 comprises 18 residues. V lost 3 bases and J lost 2; bases outside the gene matches: 12. The sample was PBMCs, taken around atezolizumab (anti-PD-L1) treatment. This clonotype originated in a man in his 60s with urothelial cancer. The chain recombines TRBV5-3 with TRBJ2-3, with TRBD1 matching over 10 bases. TRBV5-3 qualifies as an ORF whose function is uncertain. The CDR3 nucleotides read TGTGCCAGAAGCTGGAACCTCGGGACAGGGGACCCCACAGATACGCAGTATTTT. Its translation: CARSWNLGTGDPTDTQYF.